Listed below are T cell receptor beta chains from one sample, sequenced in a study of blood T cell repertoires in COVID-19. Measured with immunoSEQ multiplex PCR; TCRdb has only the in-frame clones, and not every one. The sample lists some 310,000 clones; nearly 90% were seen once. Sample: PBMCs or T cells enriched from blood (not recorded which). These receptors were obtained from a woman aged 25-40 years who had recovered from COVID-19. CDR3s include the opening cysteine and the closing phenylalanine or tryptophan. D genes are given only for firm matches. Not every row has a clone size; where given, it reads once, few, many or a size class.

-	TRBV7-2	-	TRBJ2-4	TGTGCCAGCAGCTCGACTAGGGACGGTCCCAACATTCAGTACTTC	CASSSTRDGPNIQYF
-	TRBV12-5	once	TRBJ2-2	TGTGCTAGTGGACTCACAGGGAAGAACACCGGGGAGCTGTTTTTT	CASGLTGKNTGELFF
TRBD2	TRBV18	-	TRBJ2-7	TGTGCCAGCTCACCAGATAGGACTAGCGGGGGTTACGAGCAGTACTTC	CASSPDRTSGGYEQYF
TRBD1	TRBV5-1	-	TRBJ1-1	TGCGCCAGCAGCTTGGCCGGACAGGGGGCGGGAACTGAAGCTTTCTTT	CASSLAGQGAGTEAFF
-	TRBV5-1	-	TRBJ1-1	TGCGCCAGCAGCTTGGGGACAGCCCTCCCTGTTGAAGCTTTCTTT	CASSLGTALPVEAFF
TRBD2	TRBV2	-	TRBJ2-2	TGTGCCAGCAGTTATCTAGCGGGAGGGCCGAATGGGGAGCTGTTTTTT	CASSYLAGGPNGELFF
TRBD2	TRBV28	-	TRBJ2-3	TGTGCCAGCAGTTTAGCGGGAGGGAGCGGTATTGTAACAGATACGCAGTATTTT	CASSLAGGSGIVTDTQYF
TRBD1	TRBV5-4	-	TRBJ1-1	TGTGCCAGCAGCTTGGCGAAGGGGGCCACTGAAGCTTTCTTT	CASSLAKGATEAFF
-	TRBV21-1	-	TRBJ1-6	TGTGCCAGCCCCAAAGACGAGGACAGCCCAGACTGTAATTCACCCCTCCACTTT	CASPKDEDSPDCNSPLHF
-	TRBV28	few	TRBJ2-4	TGTGCCAGCAGGCCTTCGGGGGTGAGGGTACAAAACATTCAGTACTTC	CASRPSGVRVQNIQYF
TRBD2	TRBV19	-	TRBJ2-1	TGTGCCAGTGTGGGAGGGGCCTACAATGAGCAGTTCTTC	CASVGGAYNEQFF
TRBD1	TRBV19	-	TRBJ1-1	TGTGCCAGTAGTAGGGGGACAGGGGAAGGGAATTTCGGCGCTTTCTTT	CASSRGTGEGNFGAFF
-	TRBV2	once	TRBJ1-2	TGTGCCAGCAGCCAGACAAAAGGGGGCTATGGCTACACCTTC	CASSQTKGGYGYTF
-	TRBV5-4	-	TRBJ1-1	TGTGCCAGCAGCCGACAGCCTGGGTACACTGAAGCTTTCTTT	CASSRQPGYTEAFF
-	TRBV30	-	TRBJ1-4	TGTGCCTTGCAGGGGAATGGATATGAAAAACTGTTTTTT	CALQGNGYEKLFF
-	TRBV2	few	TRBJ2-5	TGTGCCAGCAGCCTACCTAGAGGCGGGCAAGAGACCCAGTACTTC	CASSLPRGGQETQYF
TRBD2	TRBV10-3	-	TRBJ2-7	TGTGCCATCAGTGAAGTTAGCGGGATCGGTTCCTACGAGCAGTACTTC	CAISEVSGIGSYEQYF
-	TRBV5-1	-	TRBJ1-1	TGCGCCAGCAGCTTGGACAGTCGAAGGACTGAAGCTTTCTTT	CASSLDSRRTEAFF
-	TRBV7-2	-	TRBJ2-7	TGTGCCAGCAGCTTAGGAGACCGCGGCAGGGGTTTATCCTACGAGCAGTACTTC	CASSLGDRGRGLSYEQYF
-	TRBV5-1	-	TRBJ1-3	TGCGCCAGCAGCTTGGCAGGGGCCATCCTCTCTGGAAACACCATATATTTT	CASSLAGAILSGNTIYF
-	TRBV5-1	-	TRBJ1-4	TGCGCCAGCAGCTTGGAGCCGGGGAATGAAAAACTGTTTTTT	CASSLEPGNEKLFF
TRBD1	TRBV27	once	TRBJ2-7	TGTGCCAGCAGTACCGGGACAGGGGACTACGAGCAGTACTTC	CASSTGTGDYEQYF
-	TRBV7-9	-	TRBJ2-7	TGTGCCAGCAGCCTCGGAAGGACAGCGAGCTCCTACGAGCAGTACTTC	CASSLGRTASSYEQYF
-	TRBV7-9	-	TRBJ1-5	TGTGCCAGCAGCTTAGACGTGGCGGGGTCCACCTATCAGCCCCAGCATTTT	CASSLDVAGSTYQPQHF
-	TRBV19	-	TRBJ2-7	TGTGCCAGTAGCAGGTCAGGGGCCTACGAGCAGTACTTC	CASSRSGAYEQYF
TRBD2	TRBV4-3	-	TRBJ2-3	TGCGCCAGCAGCCTAGGGGAGCTAGCGGGATCGGATACGCAGTATTTT	CASSLGELAGSDTQYF
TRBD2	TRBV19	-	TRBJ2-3	TGTGCCAGTAGTATTTCGGCGGGAGGTTCGGCAGATACGCAGTATTTT	CASSISAGGSADTQYF